Below, one TCR beta chain is given with its context. The V gene lost 4 bases and the J gene lost 0 bases, with 10 bases spanning the gap. This CDR3 region has 15 residues. Germline V gene lookup returns CDR1 PRHDT and CDR2 FYEKMQ (reference sequence). This sample's TCRbeta library carried unique molecular identifier barcodes. TCRdb itself ran the PCR reads through MiXCR, one entry per CDR3 protein. The table shows some 640,000 distinct CDR3 sequences, with roughly 17% occurring only once. This entry is derived from a study of T-cell reconstitution after alpha-beta-depleted transplantation in children.

The chain uses TRBV13 and TRBJ1-3, with D perhaps TRBD1 (5 bases). This sequence originates from a human donor who donated a stem cell graft to a child with acute myeloid leukemia. The sequenced sample was PBMCs from the stem cell graft donor, obtained from the stem cell graft. CDR3 DNA sequence: TGTGCCAGCAGCTCGCGACAGTACTCTGGAAACACCATATATTTT. Protein sequence: CASSSRQYSGNTIYF.